The 7 T cell receptor beta chains below all came from one sample that was sequenced in a study of identical twins. TCRdb re-analysed the 5' RACE reads in MiXCR, keeping a single row per CDR3 protein. This sample carries 700,000 to 950,000 distinct CDR3 sequences, 12% of them seen once, and the ten largest clones take roughly 1.5%. This sample was also put to use in a study of yellow fever vaccine responses in identical twins.

Input material: PBMCs. These receptor sequences come from a woman younger than 30 in good health.

This clonotype was seen more than once but under ten times. The rearrangement joins TRBV28 to TRBJ2-2; unclear D gene. The V gene's germline CDR1 is MDHEN and CDR2 SYDVKM. The CDR3 is made up of 14 amino acids. Trimming took 7 bases from V and 0 from J, leaving 9 bases between them. CDR3 amino acids: CASTVWANTGELFF. CDR3 DNA: TGTGCCAGCACCGTCTGGGCGAACACCGGGGAGCTGTTTTTT.

V gene TRBV2 combines with J gene TRBJ2-7, with TRBD2 as a possible D gene (6 bases). Germline lookup yields CDR1 SNHLY and CDR2 FYNNEI. The CDR3 covers 13 residues. V lost 7 bases and J 2 bases, leaving 12 bases between the germline ends. The CDR3 DNA sequence: TGTGCCAGCAAAAGGGACTTCGCCTACGAGCAGTACTTC. This codes for CASKRDFAYEQYF.

This clonotype was counted ten times or more. The J gene is TRBJ1-1, the V gene TRBV5-1; maybe TRBD1 (6 bases). Germline CDR1 reads SGHRS; CDR2 reads YFSETQ. This CDR3 has 15 amino acids. V was trimmed by 4 bases and J by 3 bases, leaving 16 bases between them. The CDR3 DNA reads as TGCGCCAGCAGCCCCTCCGGGACACACCACACTGAAGCTTTCTTT. This translates into CASSPSGTHHTEAFF.

This clonotype was seen only a few times. This chain joins TRBV4-1 and TRBJ2-6; 8 bases fit TRBD1. With V trimmed by 1 base and J by 1 base, 12 bases remained unmatched. This CDR3 region has 20 residues. Germline loops: CDR1 MGHRA, CDR2 YSYEKL. The CDR3 region has the DNA TGCGCCAGCAGCCAAGGGTGGTTTCCCAGGGGGCTTTCTGGGGCCAACGTCCTGACTTTC. Protein sequence: CASSQGWFPRGLSGANVLTF.

A remark on this clonotype: A junction end diverges from the germline sequence, so it may reflect a read error. This chain connects TRBV4-2 to TRBJ2-7, with D unresolved. From germline, CDR1 is LGHNA and CDR2 YNFKEQ. The CDR3 consists of 16 residues. CDR3 bases: TGTGCCGGCAGCCAAGATGTCCTACGACCCGCCTACGAGCAGTACTTC. Its protein product is CAGSQDVLRPAYEQYF.

The chain has TRBV10-3 and TRBJ1-1; no reliable D call. The CDR3 contains 14 residues. Looked up from germline, CDR1 is ENHRY and CDR2 is SYGVKD. V lost 0 bases and J 4 bases, leaving 9 bases between the germline ends. In DNA form, the CDR3 reads TGTGCCATCAGTGAGTCGACGGCGACCACTGAAGCTTTCTTT. Its protein product is CAISESTATTEAFF.

In its sample, this clonotype was seen a few times. This sequence joins TRBV13 and TRBJ1-5; no definite D call. Germline CDR1 PRHDT, CDR2 FYEKMQ (reference sequence). There are 14 residues in the CDR3. Trimming shortened V by 2 bases and J by 7 bases, and 12 bases separated the two germline ends. The CDR3, as DNA: TGTGCCAGCAGCTTACCCGGGCGCCAGCAGCCCCAGCATTTT. Translated: CASSLPGRQQPQHF.